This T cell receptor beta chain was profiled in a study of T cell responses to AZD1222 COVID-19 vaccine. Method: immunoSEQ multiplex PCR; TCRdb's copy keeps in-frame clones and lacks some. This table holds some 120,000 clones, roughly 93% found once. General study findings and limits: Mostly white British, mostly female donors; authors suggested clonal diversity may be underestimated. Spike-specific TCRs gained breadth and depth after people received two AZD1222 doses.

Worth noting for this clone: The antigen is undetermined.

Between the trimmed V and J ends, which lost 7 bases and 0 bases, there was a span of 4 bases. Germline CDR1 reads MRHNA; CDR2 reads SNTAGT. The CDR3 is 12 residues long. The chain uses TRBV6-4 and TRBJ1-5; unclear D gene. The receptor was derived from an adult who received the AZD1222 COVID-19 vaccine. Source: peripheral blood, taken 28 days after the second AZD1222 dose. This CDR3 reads CASTYSNQPQHF. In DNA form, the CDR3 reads TGTGCCAGCACCTATAGCAATCAGCCCCAGCATTTT.